This T cell receptor (beta chain) originates from a study of blood T cell repertoires in COVID-19. Original methodology: Nucleated cell counts were estimated from reference gene primer amplification. This table comes from immunoSEQ multiplex PCR, and its TCRdb copy is limited to in-frame clones, with some not included. The D gene and trimming were derived from the DNA, and the V and J assignments and clone size from that table. Among around 62,000 clones, 88% were seen once, and the ten largest hold approximately 40%. Seattle patients were enrolled while actively infected and followed longitudinally. Trimming took 1 base from V and 7 from J; bases not matched to a gene: 10. There are 15 residues in the CDR3. Germline V CDR1 and CDR2: SGHDT, YYEEEE.

The chain joins TRBV5-6 to TRBJ2-7; 8 positions agree with TRBD2. Sequencing used peripheral blood. The receptor was derived from a woman aged 60-75 years with COVID-19, enrolled during active disease. The CDR3, as DNA: TGTGCCAGCAGCTTGAGGGCGGGAGGAGTTGAAGAGCAGTACTTC. This translates into CASSLRAGGVEEQYF.